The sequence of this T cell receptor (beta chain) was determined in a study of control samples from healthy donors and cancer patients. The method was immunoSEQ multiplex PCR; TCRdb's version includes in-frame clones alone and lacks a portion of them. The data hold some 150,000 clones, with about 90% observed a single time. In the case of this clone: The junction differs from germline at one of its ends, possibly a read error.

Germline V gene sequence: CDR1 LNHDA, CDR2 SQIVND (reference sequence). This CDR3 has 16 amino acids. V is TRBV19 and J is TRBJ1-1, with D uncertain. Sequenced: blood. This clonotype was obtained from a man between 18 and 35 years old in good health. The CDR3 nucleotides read TGTGCCAGTAGTATAGATTTACTCGTACCGAACAGTGAAGCTTTCTTT. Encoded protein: CASSIDLLVPNSEAFF.